One and the same sample provided the 29 T cell receptor beta chains below, sequenced in a study of T cells in women clearing cervical HPV infection. Libraries were prepared by immunoSEQ multiplex PCR; TCRdb keeps only in-frame clonotypes and omits some of them. The sample table sets out around 39,000 clones. The sample was blood buffy coat. These receptors all stem from a woman between 18 and 70 years old with a cervical HPV16 infection that either progressed to CIN3+ or cleared (not recorded which).

Regarding this clone: Read coverage stops 3 residues before the CDR3 terminus; the germline J gene supplies the remainder. The chain links TRBV7-9 to TRBJ1-2; 8 bases match TRBD1. Per germline, CDR1 SEHNR and CDR2 FQNEAQ (reference sequence). The CDR3 is 14 residues long. CDR3 DNA (partial): TGTGCCAGCAGGCGCGACAGGGGAAAAGAAGGC. It yields the protein CASRRDRGKEG. The CDR3, in full, reads CASRRDRGKEGYTF.

The CDR3 here is CASSVSGQTEAFF. Partial CDR3 DNA: TGTGCCAGCAGCGTATCAGGGCAGACTGAA. The V call is TRBV9, the J call TRBJ1-1, with D possibly TRBD1 on 5 matching bases. The CDR3 end falls 3 residues outside the read, so it is completed with the germline J gene. Germline V gene sequence: CDR1 SGDLS, CDR2 YYNGEE. CDR3 length equals 13 residues. V shed 1 base and J shed 5 bases, with 9 bases lying between them.

Remarks on this clone: The read ends 3 residues shy of where the CDR3 ends; the end is completed using the germline J gene. The chain joins TRBV7-2 to TRBJ2-7; no firm D call. Germline CDR1 is SGHTA and CDR2 is FQGNSA. V lost 5 bases and J 4 bases, leaving 9 bases between the germline ends. This CDR3 has 12 residues. CDR3 DNA (partial): TGTGCCAGCAGCCAGACAAAATACGAG. Translation: CASSQTKYE. The entire CDR3 is CASSQTKYEQYF.

With regard to this clone: The DNA ends 3 residues before the CDR3 does, and the rest of the CDR3 is filled in from the germline J gene. V and J are TRBV7-2 and TRBJ1-2, with a possible D match to TRBD1 (5 bases). Germline V gene sequence: CDR1 SGHTA, CDR2 FQGNSA. The CDR3 extends over 15 amino acids. The chain's CDR3 is CASSSSPDAGGTYTF. The DNA read from the CDR3 is TGTGCCAGCAGCTCAAGTCCCGATGCCGGGGGTACC. Full variable domain (outside the CDR3, taken from reference TRBV7-2 and TRBJ1-2): GAGVSQSPSNKVTEKGKDVELRCDPISGHTALYWYRQSLGQGLEFLIYFQGNSAPDKSGLPSDRFSAERTGGSVSTLTIQRTQQEDSAVYLCASSSSPDAGGTYTFGSGTRLTVV.

A word on this clone: One end of the junction fails to match germline, which may point to a read error. Coverage ceases 3 residues before the CDR3 finishes, and the germline J gene fills in the end. The same CDR3 also results from other DNA sequences found in this sample. This rearrangement joins TRBV7-2 to TRBJ1-2, with 9 bases aligning to TRBD1. The CDR3 runs to 15 residues. Germline CDR1 and CDR2: SGHTA and FQGNSA. CDR3: CASSRDRAEGYGYTF. The sequenced part of the CDR3 DNA is TGTGCCAGCAGCCGGGACAGGGCAGAGGGCTATGGA.

Note on this clone: At one end, the junction sequence differs from germline, possibly due to a read error. The read terminates 3 residues before the CDR3 end, so the remaining end is supplied by the germline J gene. This sample also contains other DNA sequences that code for the same CDR3. The chain recombines TRBV7-7 with TRBJ1-3, with D unresolved. The germline gives CDR1 SSHAT, CDR2 FNYEAQ (reference sequence). This CDR3 comprises 15 residues. CDR3 DNA (partial): TGTGCCAGCAGCTTAAAACAGAACTCTGGAAACACT. Protein product: CASSLKQNSGNT. The complete CDR3 protein is CASSLKQNSGNTIYF.

This clone is called medium-sized (0.01 to 0.1%) based on its frequency. The read finishes 3 residues shy of the CDR3 end, and the germline J gene is used to complete it. The J gene is TRBJ2-4, the V gene TRBV14, with a possible D match to TRBD2 (6 bases). V was trimmed by 1 base and J by 0 bases, leaving 10 bases between them. The CDR3 totals 16 residues. CDR1 and CDR2 from the germline V gene are SGHDN and FVKESK. CDR3 DNA, as far as it was read: TGTGCCAGCAGCCAAGCGGCGGGACTAGCCAAAAACATT. Its protein is CASSQAAGLAKNI. The complete CDR3 sequence is CASSQAAGLAKNIQYF.

As concerns this clone: The missing CDR3 end, 3 residues past where the read stops, is filled in from the germline J gene. The chain joins TRBV20-1 to TRBJ1-5; 7 bases align to TRBD1. V was pared by 3 bases and J by 5 bases, with 1 base of the junction left unmatched. This CDR3 is 12 amino acids long. Germline values: CDR1 DFQATT, CDR2 SNEGSKA (reference sequence). The CDR3 region is CSASTGDQPQHF. CDR3 DNA, as far as it was read: TGCAGTGCTAGTACAGGGGATCAGCCC.

Concerning this clone itself: The observed sequence ends 3 residues before the CDR3 terminus, with the missing tail filled in from the germline J gene. The chain joins TRBV6-2 or TRBV6-3 to TRBJ2-3; no reliable D call. V was cut by 4 bases and J by 1 base, with 9 bases left in between. CDR1 is MNHEY, CDR2 SVGEGT, per germline. The CDR3 runs 14 residues. The sequenced part of the CDR3 DNA is TGTGCCAGCAGTTTCGGCGGCGGCACAGATACG. Protein: CASSFGGGTDT. In full, the CDR3 reads CASSFGGGTDTQYF.

A note on this clone: The read ends 3 residues before the CDR3 terminus; that terminus is restored from the germline J gene. This sequence joins TRBV11-2 and TRBJ2-3; 9 positions match TRBD2. The CDR3 has 14 amino acids. The germline V gene encodes CDR1 SGHAT and CDR2 FQNNGV. After removal of 4 bases from V and 7 bases from J, the junction contained 6 bases not matched to a gene. CDR3 amino acids: CASSSRLAAHTQYF. CDR3 DNA, as far as it was read: TGTGCCAGCAGCTCAAGACTAGCGGCTCATACG.

To note about this clone: The sequenced fragment ends 3 residues before the CDR3 boundary, so the rest is inferred from the germline J gene. The V and J genes are TRBV7-3 and TRBJ2-3; D is possibly TRBD2 (5 bases). The V gene's germline CDR1 is SGHTA and CDR2 FQGTGA. The CDR3 is made up of 15 amino acids. The ends were cut back, 5 bases at V and 0 bases at J, with 12 bases in the middle. The CDR3 sequence: CASSPRGASTDTQYF. CDR3 DNA, as far as it was read: TGTGCCAGCAGCCCACGGGGTGCTAGCACAGATACG.

As to this clone: Coverage ceases 3 residues before the CDR3 finishes, and the germline J gene fills in the end. V and J are TRBV20-1 and TRBJ2-3, with TRBD2 matching 16 bases. This CDR3 is built from 18 residues. Germline CDR1 and CDR2: DFQATT and SNEGSKA (reference sequence). Trimming took 4 bases from V and 2 from J; bases not matched to a gene: 9. The CDR3 bases that were read are TGCAGTGCTACCCCGGGACTAGCGGGAGGGAGATTCACAGATACG. Its protein is CSATPGLAGGRFTDT. The whole CDR3 sequence is CSATPGLAGGRFTDTQYF.

A note on this clone: The DNA ends 3 residues before the CDR3 does, and the rest of the CDR3 is filled in from the germline J gene. The rearrangement links TRBV14 to TRBJ1-2, with TRBD1 matching over 7 bases. The CDR3 length is 14 residues. Trimming took 0 bases from V and 4 from J; bases not matched to a gene: 2. Per germline, CDR1 SGHDN and CDR2 FVKESK. The CDR3 region is CASSQEGGPYGYTF. The CDR3 DNA, read in part, is TGTGCCAGCAGCCAAGAAGGGGGCCCCTATGGC.

Comment on this clone: The read is 3 residues too short to cover the CDR3 end, so that end is filled in from the germline J gene. This chain uses TRBV20-1 with TRBJ2-5, with 9 positions matching TRBD2. This CDR3 region has 14 residues. The J segment lost 3 bases and the V segment lost 6 bases, leaving 8 bases of the junction unmatched. Germline V gene data show CDR1 as DFQATT and CDR2 as SNEGSKA (reference sequence). CDR3 DNA, as far as it was read: TGCAGTGCCGGGGGCGGGGGGGTAGAAGAGACC. This sequence encodes CSAGGGGVEET. The CDR3, in full, reads CSAGGGGVEETQYF.

A word on this clone: The observed sequence ends 3 residues before the CDR3 terminus, with the missing tail filled in from the germline J gene. The gene calls are TRBV5-5 and TRBJ2-4; D gene ambiguous. Per the germline V gene, CDR1 is SGHKS and CDR2 is YYEKEE (reference sequence). CDR3 length: 13 amino acids. The V gene lost 2 bases and the J gene lost 7 bases, with 10 bases spanning the gap. The DNA read from the CDR3 is TGTGCCAGCAGCTTCGAACAGACGAACATT. It encodes CASSFEQTNI. The complete CDR3 reads CASSFEQTNIQYF.

With respect to this clone: The read ends 3 residues shy of where the CDR3 ends; the end is completed using the germline J gene. This chain uses TRBV7-3 with TRBJ1-1; D gene unclear. Looked up from germline, CDR1 is SGHTA and CDR2 is FQGTGA. V was clipped by 2 bases and J by 4 bases, with 8 bases between them. This CDR3 has 13 residues. The CDR3 is CASSLLPGTEAFF. The sequenced part of the CDR3 DNA is TGTGCCAGCAGCTTATTGCCGGGCACTGAA. Variable domain in full (rest from reference TRBV7-3 and TRBJ1-1): GAGVSQTPSNKVTEKGKYVELRCDPISGHTALYWYRQSLGQGPEFLIYFQGTGAADDSGLPNDRFFAVRPEGSVSTLKIQRTERGDSAVYLCASSLLPGTEAFFGQGTRLTVV.

Regarding this clone: The CDR3 goes on 3 residues after the read ends, and that part is filled in from the germline J gene. V and J are TRBV18 and TRBJ2-2; 8 bases are a match to TRBD1. This CDR3 comprises 19 residues. Germline loops: CDR1 KGHSH, CDR2 LQKENI. CDR3 DNA (partial): TGTGCCAGCTCACCCCCGGACAGGGCGGCTAACGAGGCAAATGAAAAG. Translation gives CASSPPDRAANEANEK. The entire CDR3 is CASSPPDRAANEANEKLFF.

Concerning this clone: Read coverage stops 3 residues before the CDR3 terminus; the germline J gene supplies the remainder. The chain carries TRBV29-1 and TRBJ1-2, with D unclear. This CDR3 contains 13 residues. V dropped 4 bases and J dropped 4 bases, with 13 bases sitting between them. CDR1 and CDR2 from the germline V gene are SQVTM and ANQGSEA. CDR3 DNA (partial): TGCAGCGTTGTTTCGGGGTTTGGCTATGGC. It is translated as CSVVSGFGYG. The whole CDR3 reads CSVVSGFGYGYTF. The variable domain in full, completed from reference TRBV29-1 and TRBJ1-2, reads SAVISQKPSRDICQRGTSLTIQCQVDSQVTMMFWYRQQPGQSLTLIATANQGSEATYESGFVIDKFPISRPNLTFSTLTVSNMSPEDSSIYLCSVVSGFGYGYTFGSGTRLTVV.

To note about this clone: The CDR3 end is not reached by the read, which stops 3 residues before it; the germline J gene fills it in. This chain links TRBV19 with TRBJ1-2; possible D gene TRBD1, 5 bases. Germline values: CDR1 LNHDA, CDR2 SQIVND (reference sequence). The length of the CDR3 is 16 residues. CDR3 in amino acids: CASSSALAGGDYDYTF. Partial CDR3 DNA: TGTGCCAGTAGTTCCGCTCTAGCGGGAGGGGATTACGAC.

Comment on this clone: The read terminates 3 residues ahead of where the CDR3 ends, so the germline J gene completes it. This chain joins TRBV20-1 and TRBJ2-3; D tentatively reads TRBD1 or TRBD2 (5 bases each). This CDR3 comprises 12 residues. The germline V gene encodes CDR1 DFQATT and CDR2 SNEGSKA (reference sequence). The CDR3 reads CSASPIGETQYF. CDR3 DNA (partial): TGCAGTGCTAGCCCCATAGGGGAGACG.

The chain's CDR3 is CASSSDSQETQYF. The sequenced part of the CDR3 DNA is TGTGCCAGCAGTTCCGACAGCCAAGAGACG. V is TRBV12-3 or TRBV12-4 and J is TRBJ2-3; D might be TRBD1 (5 bases). From the germline J gene comes the end of the CDR3, since the read stops 3 residues before it. The CDR3 extends over 13 amino acids.

As to this clone: The CDR3 extends 3 residues past the end of the read, so its final part is completed from the germline J gene. Different DNA sequences within this sample yield the same CDR3. The V gene is TRBV19, the J gene TRBJ2-3, with 8 bases that match TRBD1. CDR1 is LNHDA, CDR2 SQIVND, per germline (reference sequence). The CDR3 is 14 amino acids. The CDR3 protein is CASRDREERQPQYF. The part of the CDR3 DNA that was read is TGTGCCAGTAGGGACAGGGAAGAGAGGCAGCCG.

About this clone: With the read ending 3 residues before the CDR3 end, the germline J gene is used to fill in that end. The chain couples TRBV18 to TRBJ1-3; maybe TRBD1 (6 bases). Germline V gives CDR1 KGHSH, CDR2 LQKENI. The CDR3 covers 17 residues. Trimming removed 6 bases from V and 0 bases from J, with 18 bases in between. The part of the CDR3 DNA that was read is TGTGCCAGCTCTTATGGACAGTCTTCAATCTCTGGAAACACC. Its translation is CASSYGQSSISGNT. The CDR3, in full, reads CASSYGQSSISGNTIYF.

About this clone: From the germline J gene comes the end of the CDR3, since the read stops 3 residues before it. The chain recombines TRBV30 with TRBJ2-2; the match to TRBD2 covers 10 bases. CDR3 length: 19 amino acids. CDR1 and CDR2 from the germline V gene are GTSNPN and SVGIG (reference sequence). V shed 2 bases and J 2 bases; nucleotides not matched to a gene: 14. Here the CDR3 reads CAWSLGQYEREGNTGELFF. The CDR3 DNA, read in part, is TGTGCCTGGAGTTTGGGGCAATACGAGCGGGAGGGAAACACCGGGGAG.

Details on this clone: Read coverage stops 3 residues before the CDR3 terminus; the germline J gene supplies the remainder. The chain couples TRBV7-9 to TRBJ2-5; D gene ambiguous. Trimming shortened V by 3 bases and J by 1 base, and 6 bases separated the two germline ends. In germline, CDR1 is SEHNR, CDR2 FQNEAQ (reference sequence). The CDR3 has 13 residues. CDR3: CASSLGSQETQYF. The CDR3 bases that were read are TGTGCCAGCAGCTTGGGCAGCCAAGAGACC. The full variable domain, rest sourced from reference TRBV7-9 and TRBJ2-5, is DTGVSQNPRHKITKRGQNVTFRCDPISEHNRLYWYRQTLGQGPEFLTYFQNEAQLEKSRLLSDRFSAERPKGSFSTLEIQRTEQGDSAMYLCASSLGSQETQYFGPGTRLLVL.

CDR3 DNA (partial): TGCGCCAGCAGCTTGGGACAGGGAATTAACTATGGC. This translates into CASSLGQGINYG. The entire CDR3 reads CASSLGQGINYGYTF. The V and J genes are TRBV5-1 and TRBJ1-2; 7 nucleotides match TRBD1. The read terminates 3 residues ahead of where the CDR3 ends, so the germline J gene completes it. The CDR3 is 15 amino acids. V lost 0 bases, J lost 1 base, and 3 bases stayed unmatched. Germline assignment: CDR1 SGHRS and CDR2 YFSETQ.

With regard to this clone: The CDR3 end is not reached by the read, which stops 3 residues before it; the germline J gene fills it in. This sequence joins TRBV18 and TRBJ1-2; D is possibly TRBD1 (6 bases). Germline V CDR1 and CDR2: KGHSH, LQKENI. The length of the CDR3 is 13 residues. This chain's CDR3 is CASSRGMADTYTF. CDR3 DNA (partial): TGTGCCAGCTCAAGGGGGATGGCAGATACC.

Concerning this clone itself: The missing CDR3 end, 3 residues past where the read stops, is filled in from the germline J gene. The chain uses TRBV5-1 and TRBJ1-1; D remains unclear. The CDR3 sequence is 14 residues long. The germline CDR1 and CDR2 sequences are SGHRS and YFSETQ. Trimming pared 3 bases from V and 0 bases from J, leaving 9 bases between. The CDR3 DNA, read in part, is TGCGCCAGCAGCTATCAAAACTTGAACACTGAA. Encoded protein: CASSYQNLNTE. The whole CDR3 sequence is CASSYQNLNTEAFF.

Details on this clone: Read sequence stops 3 residues before the CDR3 end, and the germline J gene provides the missing end. The chain combines TRBV5-1 with TRBJ2-3; 7 bases map to TRBD1. CDR1 is SGHRS, CDR2 YFSETQ, per germline. Germline trimming cut 4 bases from V and 2 bases from J; bases unmatched to any gene: 4. The length of the CDR3 is 14 residues. CDR3 DNA, as far as it was read: TGCGCCAGCAGCGAGGGACAGTACACAGATACG. It yields the protein CASSEGQYTDT. From start to end, the CDR3 is CASSEGQYTDTQYF. The full variable domain, its missing parts supplied by reference TRBV5-1 and TRBJ2-3, is KAGVTQTPRYLIKTRGQQVTLSCSPISGHRSVSWYQQTPGQGLQFLFEYFSETQRNKGNFPGRFSGRQFSNSRSEMNVSTLELGDSALYLCASSEGQYTDTQYFGPGTRLTVL.